The entry below gives a single TCR beta chain sequence along with its context. TCRdb re-called the 5' RACE reads; every CDR3 protein appears as one record, without DNA. The listing contains approximately 170,000 distinct CDR3 sequences. These data are taken from a study of T cells expressing NK-cell markers. Germline lookup yields CDR1 MNHNS and CDR2 SASEGT. The CDR3 has 15 residues. This TCR was recovered from a man aged 18-70 years in good health. V is TRBV6-1 and J is TRBJ1-1. The sequenced material came from blood T cells: a sorted CD56 or NKG2C T cell subset, CD4+ or CD8+ T cells, or bulk PBMC T cells (not recorded which). The CDR3 spells CASRATGIMNTEAFF.